This T cell receptor (beta chain) originates from a study of shared clonotypes between healthy human individuals. The CDR3 has 14 residues. The germline gives CDR1 LNHDA, CDR2 SQIVND (reference sequence). Trimming cost V 6 bases and J 2 bases; bases outside gene matches: 4. Recent acute infections and vaccinations were absent in the healthy HIV-negative adult donors. A few counts support this clone. Method: immunoSEQ multiplex PCR; TCRdb's copy keeps in-frame clones and lacks some. The table records about 2 million clones, 95% of them present only once. This TCR derives from a man younger than 30 in good health. V is TRBV19 and J is TRBJ1-5, with 7 bases aligning to TRBD1. The specimen sequenced was naive CD4+ T cells sorted from blood. Subset noted: CD45RA+ positively selected. As DNA, the CDR3 is TGTGCCAGTAGCTACGACAGGGGCAATCAGCCCCAGCATTTT. It is translated as CASSYDRGNQPQHF.